This T cell receptor beta chain was sequenced for a study of OX40 agonist ivuxolimab in advanced cancers. Study overall: Partial responses were seen in three patients, one with hepatocellular carcinoma and two with cutaneous melanoma.

V dropped 10 bases and J dropped 2 bases, with 15 bases sitting between them. This CDR3 has 13 residues. Germline CDR1 reads MNHEY; CDR2 reads SMNVEV (reference sequence). This clone was seen once. Antigen: not known. Produced via immunoSEQ multiplex PCR; TCRdb's table is partial and in-frame only. The sample carries 70,000 to 95,000 clones, more than 90% recorded once. Points from the study as a whole: Expanded clones were, on average, more numerous in CD8+ T cells than in CD4+.

This specimen was CD4+ or CD8+ T cells sorted from blood, taken in a trial of the OX40 agonist ivuxolimab. The chain carries TRBV27 and TRBJ2-7, with D tentatively TRBD1 or TRBD2 (5 bases each). This sequence originates from an adult with an advanced solid tumor such as melanoma, head and neck, liver or kidney cancer. The chain's CDR3 is CATGTVNAYEQYF. CDR3 coding DNA: TGTGCCACAGGGACGGTGAATGCCTACGAGCAGTACTTC.